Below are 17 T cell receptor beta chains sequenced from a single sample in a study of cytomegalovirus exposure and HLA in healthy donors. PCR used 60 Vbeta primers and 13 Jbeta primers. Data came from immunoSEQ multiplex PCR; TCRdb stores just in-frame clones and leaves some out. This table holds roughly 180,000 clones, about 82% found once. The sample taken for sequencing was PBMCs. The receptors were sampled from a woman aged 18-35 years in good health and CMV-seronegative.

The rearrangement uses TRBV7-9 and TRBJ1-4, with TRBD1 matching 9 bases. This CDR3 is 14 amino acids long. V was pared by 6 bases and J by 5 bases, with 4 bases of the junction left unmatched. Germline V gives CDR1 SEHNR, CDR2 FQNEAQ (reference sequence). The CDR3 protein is CASRTGGGNEKLFF. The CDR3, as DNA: TGTGCCAGCAGAACAGGGGGCGGAAATGAAAAACTGTTTTTT.

CDR3 nucleotides: TGTGCCAGCAGTTTACAGGGGGCGCGGGTAGCTTTCTTT. As protein: CASSLQGARVAFF. The chain uses TRBV28 and TRBJ1-1, with 8 bases lining up with TRBD1. This CDR3 is 13 amino acids long. CDR1 is MDHEN, CDR2 SYDVKM, per germline. After removal of 2 bases from V and 10 bases from J, the junction contained 6 bases not matched to a gene.

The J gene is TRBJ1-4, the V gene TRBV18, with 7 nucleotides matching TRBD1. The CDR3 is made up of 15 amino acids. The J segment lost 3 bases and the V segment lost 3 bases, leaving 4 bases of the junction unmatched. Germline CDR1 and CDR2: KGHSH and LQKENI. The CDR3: CASSPPGGANEKLFF. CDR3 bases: TGTGCCAGCTCACCCCCAGGGGGAGCTAATGAAAAACTGTTTTTT.

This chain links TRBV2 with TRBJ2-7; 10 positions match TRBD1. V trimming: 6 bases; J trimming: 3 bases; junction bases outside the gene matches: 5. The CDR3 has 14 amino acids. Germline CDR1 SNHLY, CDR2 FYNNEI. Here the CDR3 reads CASRVDRGDYEQYF. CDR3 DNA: TGTGCCAGCAGAGTGGACAGGGGGGACTACGAGCAGTACTTC.

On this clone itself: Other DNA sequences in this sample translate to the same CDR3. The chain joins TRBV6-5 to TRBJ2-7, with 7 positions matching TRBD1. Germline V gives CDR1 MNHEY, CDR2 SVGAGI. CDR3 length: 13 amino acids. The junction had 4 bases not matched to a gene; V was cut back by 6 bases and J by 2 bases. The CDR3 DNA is TGTGCCAGCAGCCTGGACAGGACCTACGAGCAGTACTTC. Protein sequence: CASSLDRTYEQYF.

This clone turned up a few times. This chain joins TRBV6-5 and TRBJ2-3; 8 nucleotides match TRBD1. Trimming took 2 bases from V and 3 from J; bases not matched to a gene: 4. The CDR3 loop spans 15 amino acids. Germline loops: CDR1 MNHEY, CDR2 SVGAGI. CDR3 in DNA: TGTGCCAGCAGTTACGGGGACAGGAGGACAGATACGCAGTATTTT. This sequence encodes CASSYGDRRTDTQYF.

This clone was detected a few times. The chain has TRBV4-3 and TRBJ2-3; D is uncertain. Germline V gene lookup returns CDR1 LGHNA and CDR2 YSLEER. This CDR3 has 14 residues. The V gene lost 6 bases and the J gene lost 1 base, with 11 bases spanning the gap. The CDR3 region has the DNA TGCGCCAGCAGGAGAGGTCTTGGCACAGATACGCAGTATTTT. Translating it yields CASRRGLGTDTQYF.

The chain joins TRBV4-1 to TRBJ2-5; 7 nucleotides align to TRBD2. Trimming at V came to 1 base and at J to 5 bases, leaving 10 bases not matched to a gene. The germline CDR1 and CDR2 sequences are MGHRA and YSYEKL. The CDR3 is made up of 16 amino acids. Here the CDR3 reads CASSQGSGRAEETQYF. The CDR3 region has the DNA TGCGCCAGCAGCCAAGGAAGTGGGAGGGCCGAGGAGACCCAGTACTTC.

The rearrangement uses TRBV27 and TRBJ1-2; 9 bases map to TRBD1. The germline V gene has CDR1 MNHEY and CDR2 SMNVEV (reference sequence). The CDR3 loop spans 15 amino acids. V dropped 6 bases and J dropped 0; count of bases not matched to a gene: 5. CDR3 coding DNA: TGTGCCAGCAGCGGGACAGGGATATCTAACTATGGCTACACCTTC. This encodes CASSGTGISNYGYTF.

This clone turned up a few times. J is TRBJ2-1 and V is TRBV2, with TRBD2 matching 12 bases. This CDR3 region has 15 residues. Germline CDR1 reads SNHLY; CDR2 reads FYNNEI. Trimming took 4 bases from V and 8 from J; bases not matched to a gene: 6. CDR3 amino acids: CASSVTSGSRDEQFF. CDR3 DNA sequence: TGTGCCAGCAGTGTGACTAGCGGGAGTCGGGATGAGCAGTTCTTC.

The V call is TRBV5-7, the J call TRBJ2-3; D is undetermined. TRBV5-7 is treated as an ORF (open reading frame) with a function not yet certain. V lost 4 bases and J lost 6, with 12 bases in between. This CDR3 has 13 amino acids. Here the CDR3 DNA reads TGTGCCAGCAGCCCCTCTCGCGGCGATACGCAGTATTTT. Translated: CASSPSRGDTQYF.

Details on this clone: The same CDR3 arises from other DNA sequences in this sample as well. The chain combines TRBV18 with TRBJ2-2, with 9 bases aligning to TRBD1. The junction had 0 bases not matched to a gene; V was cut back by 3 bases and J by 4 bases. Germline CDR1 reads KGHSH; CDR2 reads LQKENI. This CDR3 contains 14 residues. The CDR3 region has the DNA TGTGCCAGCTCACCGACAGGGGGCACCGGGGAGCTGTTTTTT. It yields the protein CASSPTGGTGELFF.

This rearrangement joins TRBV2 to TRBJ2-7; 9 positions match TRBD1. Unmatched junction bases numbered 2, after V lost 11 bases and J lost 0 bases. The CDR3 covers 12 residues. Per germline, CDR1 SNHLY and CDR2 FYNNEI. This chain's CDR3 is CADRGYSYEQYF. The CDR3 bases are TGTGCCGACAGGGGGTACTCCTACGAGCAGTACTTC. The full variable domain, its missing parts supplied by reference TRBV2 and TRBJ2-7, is EPEVTQTPSHQVTQMGQEVILRCVPISNHLYFYWYRQILGQKVEFLVSFYNNEISEKSEIFDDQFSVERPDGSNFTLKIRSTKLEDSAMYFCADRGYSYEQYFGPGTRLTVT.

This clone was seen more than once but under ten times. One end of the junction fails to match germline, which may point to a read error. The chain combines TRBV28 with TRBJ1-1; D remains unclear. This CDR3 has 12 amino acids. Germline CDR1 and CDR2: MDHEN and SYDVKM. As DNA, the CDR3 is TGTGCCAGCAGCTACCCCAACAGTGAAGCTTTCTTT. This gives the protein CASSYPNSEAFF.

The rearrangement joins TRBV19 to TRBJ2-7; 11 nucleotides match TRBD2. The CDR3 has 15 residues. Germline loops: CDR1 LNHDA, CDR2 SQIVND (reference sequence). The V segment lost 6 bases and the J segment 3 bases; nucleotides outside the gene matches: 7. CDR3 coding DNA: TGTGCCAGTAGATCGACTAGCGGGATCTTCTACGAGCAGTACTTC. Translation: CASRSTSGIFYEQYF.

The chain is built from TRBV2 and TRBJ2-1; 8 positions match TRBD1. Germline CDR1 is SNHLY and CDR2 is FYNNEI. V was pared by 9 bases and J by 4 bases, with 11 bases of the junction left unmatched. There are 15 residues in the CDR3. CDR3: CASTLGQAAYNEQFF. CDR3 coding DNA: TGTGCCAGTACCCTGGGACAGGCGGCTTACAATGAGCAGTTCTTC.

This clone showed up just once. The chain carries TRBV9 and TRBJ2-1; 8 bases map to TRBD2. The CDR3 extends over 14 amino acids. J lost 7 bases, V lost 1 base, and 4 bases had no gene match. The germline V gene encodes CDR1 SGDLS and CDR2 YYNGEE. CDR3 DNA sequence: TGTGCCAGCAGCGTAAGCGGGAGTAGTAATGAGCAGTTCTTC. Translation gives CASSVSGSSNEQFF.